This T cell receptor beta chain was captured by sequencing in a study of T cells in Graves' hyperthyroidism and ophthalmopathy. As for the study in general: Prior to any treatment, at the point of initial diagnosis, peripheral blood was collected. Whole-study results and caveats: Using 13 V-J features, a model discriminated ophthalmopathy from stable hyperthyroidism.

Individuals with ophthalmopathy presented a Clinical Activity Score of at least 3, a NOSPECS grade of at least 4 and a duration under 3 months. This clonotype was seen a few times. Antigen specificity is unknown. The CDR3 regions of TCR beta were amplified from RNA transcripts. HTBI primers drove first-round RT-PCR of the TCR CDR3. One entry per CDR3 protein, called by TCRdb with MiXCR from the multiplex PCR reads. The sample gives around 600,000 distinct CDR3 sequences, 12% to 15% of which show up once; more than 6% is in the top ten. Germline V gives CDR1 KGHSH, CDR2 LQKENI. The germline V and J ends were trimmed by 0 bases and 1 base, with 7 bases remaining between them. The CDR3 contains 15 residues.

This receptor was identified in a woman aged 18-29 years with Graves' ophthalmopathy. Material: blood. V is TRBV18 and J is TRBJ1-3, with D perhaps TRBD1 (5 bases). This chain's CDR3 is CASSPPDNSGNTIYF. In DNA form, the CDR3 reads TGTGCCAGCTCACCACCGGACAATTCTGGAAACACCATATATTTT.